These 28 T cell receptor beta chains were all obtained from the same sample, sequenced in a study of cytomegalovirus exposure and HLA in healthy donors. The PCR made use of 60 Vbeta and 13 Jbeta primers. Method: immunoSEQ multiplex PCR; TCRdb's copy keeps in-frame clones and lacks some. Among some 180,000 clones listed, about 82% were seen once. Sequenced material: PBMCs. Receptors originate from a man aged 18 to 30 in good health and CMV-seronegative.

The CDR3 region has the DNA TGTGCCAGCAGTGAACGAGCAGGGCCTCCCACAGATACGCAGTATTTT. Translating gives CASSERAGPPTDTQYF. The chain joins TRBV6-1 to TRBJ2-3, with D possibly TRBD1 on 5 matching bases. The CDR3 has 16 amino acids. CDR1 MNHNS and CDR2 SASEGT come from the germline V gene. Trimming pared 2 bases from V and 2 bases from J, leaving 14 bases between.

The V gene is TRBV10-3, the J gene TRBJ2-3; TRBD1 agrees at 7 bases. Looked up from germline, CDR1 is ENHRY and CDR2 is SYGVKD. The CDR3 runs 15 residues. The trim removed 5 bases at V and 0 bases at J, leaving 5 bases unmatched. The CDR3 DNA sequence: TGTGCCATCAGTACACGGGACAGCAGCACAGATACGCAGTATTTT. This translates into CAISTRDSSTDTQYF.

The chain's CDR3 is CATSTTGLNSPLHF. In DNA form, the CDR3 reads TGTGCCACCAGCACTACAGGGCTAAATTCACCCCTCCACTTT. V is TRBV15 and J is TRBJ1-6, with D maybe TRBD1 (6 bases). There are 14 residues in the CDR3. The V and J ends lost 4 bases and 7 bases respectively, with 11 bases between them. CDR1 and CDR2 from the germline V gene are LNHNV and YYDKDF (reference sequence).

The gene calls are TRBV28 and TRBJ2-3, with 10 positions matching TRBD1. This CDR3 contains 16 residues. With V trimmed by 5 bases and J by 2 bases, 7 bases remained unmatched. Germline lookup yields CDR1 MDHEN and CDR2 SYDVKM. The CDR3 DNA follows: TGTGCCAGCAGTGAAGGGACAGGGGAGGTCACAGATACGCAGTATTTT. Residues: CASSEGTGEVTDTQYF.

The chain combines TRBV10-3 with TRBJ1-6; possible D gene TRBD1, 5 bases. Trimming took 4 bases from V and 7 from J, leaving 14 bases between them. This CDR3 region has 15 residues. Germline-derived CDR1 and CDR2 are ENHRY and SYGVKD. CDR3 in amino acids: CAISAGSSSNSPLHF. As DNA, the CDR3 is TGTGCCATCAGTGCAGGGTCTTCGTCAAATTCACCCCTCCACTTT.

This clone appeared once. The chain's CDR3 is CASSSPSKRAIYNSPLHF. The DNA of the CDR3 is TGTGCCAGCAGCTCCCCCTCAAAGCGGGCAATTTATAATTCACCCCTCCACTTT. The chain uses TRBV28 and TRBJ1-6; no definite D call. CDR3 length equals 18 residues. The V end lost 6 bases, the J end lost 4 bases, and 22 bases lay between the germline ends. Germline V gives CDR1 MDHEN, CDR2 SYDVKM.

The CDR3 coding sequence is TGTGCCAGTGACCCCCATCCGGGACAGGAAAACTATGGCTACACCTTC. This translates into CASDPHPGQENYGYTF. This chain joins TRBV28 and TRBJ1-2, with 8 nucleotides matching TRBD1. The V gene end was trimmed by 9 bases and the J gene end by 2 bases; junction bases not matched to a gene: 14. The CDR3 runs to 16 residues. Germline V gene lookup returns CDR1 MDHEN and CDR2 SYDVKM.

This chain links TRBV15 with TRBJ1-2, with 7 bases fitting TRBD1. The V gene end was trimmed by 5 bases and the J gene end by 0 bases; junction bases not matched to a gene: 9. The CDR3 runs to 16 residues. The germline gives CDR1 LNHNV, CDR2 YYDKDF (reference sequence). As DNA, the CDR3 is TGTGCCACCAGCGCCGATACAGGGGTTCCTAACTATGGCTACACCTTC. This codes for CATSADTGVPNYGYTF.

This clone has more than one count but fewer than ten. This chain uses TRBV7-9 with TRBJ1-1; TRBD1 matches at 8 bases. This CDR3 is 13 amino acids long. The germline CDR1 and CDR2 sequences are SEHNR and FQNEAQ (reference sequence). V shed 3 bases and J 8 bases; nucleotides not matched to a gene: 5. The CDR3 coding sequence is TGTGCCAGCAGCTTCGACAGGGGCTTGGAAGCTTTCTTT. It codes for CASSFDRGLEAFF. Full variable domain (remainder filled in from reference TRBV7-9 and TRBJ1-1): DTGVSQNPRHKITKRGQNVTFRCDPISEHNRLYWYRQTLGQGPEFLTYFQNEAQLEKSRLLSDRFSAERPKGSFSTLEIQRTEQGDSAMYLCASSFDRGLEAFFGQGTRLTVV.

The V call is TRBV5-3, the J call TRBJ2-5, with D perhaps given as TRBD1 or TRBD2 (5 bases each). TRBV5-3 is treated as an ORF (open reading frame) with a function not yet certain. V dropped 4 bases and J dropped 4 bases, with 23 bases sitting between them. This CDR3 is built from 17 residues. CDR3 in amino acids: CARSLGEFEAGLETQYF. The CDR3 DNA is TGTGCCAGAAGCCTGGGAGAGTTCGAGGCAGGGTTAGAGACCCAGTACTTC.

This clone was seen only once. The chain combines TRBV10-3 with TRBJ2-2; D is undetermined. Trimming pared 10 bases from V and 6 bases from J, leaving 9 bases between. CDR3 size: 11 residues. In germline, CDR1 is ENHRY, CDR2 SYGVKD. The CDR3 loop reads CATRVPGELFF. The CDR3 coding sequence is TGTGCCACCCGAGTACCCGGGGAGCTGTTTTTT.

The rearrangement joins TRBV9 to TRBJ2-1, with D possibly TRBD1 on 5 matching bases. The germline V and J ends were trimmed by 0 bases and 11 bases, with 6 bases remaining between them. Germline V gene sequence: CDR1 SGDLS, CDR2 YYNGEE. This CDR3 has 11 amino acids. CDR3 nucleotides: TGTGCCAGCAGCGTAGGACAGAAGCAGTTCTTC. Protein: CASSVGQKQFF.

This chain uses TRBV5-1 with TRBJ2-1, with D possibly matching TRBD2 (6 bases). This CDR3 is built from 14 residues. Germline CDR1 SGHRS, CDR2 YFSETQ. V was clipped by 4 bases and J by 7 bases, with 15 bases between them. Written as DNA, the CDR3 is TGCGCCAGCAGCGGGGAGACTAGGAGGAATGAGCAGTTCTTC. Translating gives CASSGETRRNEQFF.

The rearrangement links TRBV5-4 to TRBJ1-6; no definite D call. Germline CDR1 is SGHNT and CDR2 is YYREEE (reference sequence). Trimming took off 3 bases at V and 4 bases at J, with 8 bases between the two ends. The CDR3 runs 14 residues. The CDR3 loop is CASSSRGYNSPLHF. CDR3 nucleotide sequence: TGTGCCAGCAGCTCCCGGGGATATAATTCACCCCTCCACTTT.

Worth noting for this clone: An end of the junction differs from the germline gene, which may be a read error. The V and J genes are TRBV7-7 and TRBJ2-1; the D gene is possibly TRBD2 (8 bases). CDR3 length: 15 amino acids. Germline assignment: CDR1 SSHAT and CDR2 FNYEAQ (reference sequence). CDR3 sequence (DNA): TGTGCTAGCAGCTCCAGCGGGGGACAGTACAATGAGCAGTTCTTC. Translating gives CASSSSGGQYNEQFF.

The count of this clone is one. The J gene is TRBJ2-5, the V gene TRBV5-4; D possibly corresponds to TRBD2 (6 bases). V was pared by 2 bases and J by 5 bases, with 10 bases between. Germline lookup yields CDR1 SGHNT and CDR2 YYREEE (reference sequence). CDR3 length: 13 residues. CDR3 protein: CASSLAGPETQYF. The CDR3 DNA is TGTGCCAGCAGCTTAGCGGGCCCGGAGACCCAGTACTTC.

The V gene is TRBV23-1, the J gene TRBJ2-1; 10 bases agree with TRBD2. TRBV23-1 is known as an ORF, though its function is uncertain. This CDR3 comprises 15 residues. With V trimmed by 6 bases and J by 5 bases, 7 bases remained unmatched. The CDR3 here is CASRPGLAFDNEQFF. DNA of the CDR3: TGCGCCAGCAGACCGGGACTAGCGTTCGACAATGAGCAGTTCTTC.

This clone was seen only a few times. The chain recombines TRBV30 with TRBJ1-1; possibly TRBD1 for D (6 bases). Germline V CDR1 and CDR2: GTSNPN, SVGIG (reference sequence). The CDR3 totals 15 residues. The CDR3 DNA is TGTGCGGGGGGGCAGGCGGGTTTAGGGAACACTGAAGCTTTCTTT. It codes for CAGGQAGLGNTEAFF.

The chain combines TRBV7-8 with TRBJ2-1, with TRBD1 matching 7 bases. CDR1 is SGHVS and CDR2 is FQNEAQ in the germline V gene. The CDR3 is made up of 15 amino acids. Germline trimming cut 0 bases from V and 2 bases from J; bases unmatched to any gene: 1. The CDR3 nucleotides are TGTGCCAGCAGCTTAGCAGGGGGCGCCTACAATGAGCAGTTCTTC. Residues: CASSLAGGAYNEQFF.

This clone has a handful of counts. The CDR3 here is CAWSIQGGYGYTF. The CDR3 DNA sequence: TGTGCCTGGAGCATACAGGGGGGCTATGGCTACACCTTC. The V gene is TRBV30, the J gene TRBJ1-2, with 8 bases aligning to TRBD1. V dropped 3 bases and J dropped 4; count of bases not matched to a gene: 4. Germline CDR1 reads GTSNPN; CDR2 reads SVGIG (reference sequence). The CDR3 consists of 13 residues.

This clone has a single count. J is TRBJ2-1 and V is TRBV9, with 11 bases matching TRBD1. This CDR3 is built from 15 residues. CDR1 is SGDLS and CDR2 is YYNGEE in the germline V gene. Trimming at V came to 4 bases and at J to 6 bases, leaving 6 bases not matched to a gene. The CDR3 region is CASSRGQGASNEQFF. CDR3 DNA sequence: TGTGCCAGCAGCCGAGGACAGGGGGCAAGCAATGAGCAGTTCTTC.

The rearrangement joins TRBV19 to TRBJ1-5; D is perhaps TRBD1 (5 bases). Germline CDR1 LNHDA, CDR2 SQIVND (reference sequence). The CDR3 covers 14 residues. Deletions cut 4 bases from V and 2 bases from J, with 9 bases between. DNA of the CDR3: TGTGCCAGTAGTAGCTTACAGGGCAATCAGCCCCAGCATTTT. Translation: CASSSLQGNQPQHF. The entire variable domain, with the rest obtained from reference TRBV19 and TRBJ1-5, is as follows: DGGITQSPKYLFRKEGQNVTLSCEQNLNHDAMYWYRQDPGQGLRLIYYSQIVNDFQKGDIAEGYSVSREKKESFPLTVTSAQKNPTAFYLCASSSLQGNQPQHFGDGTRLSIL.

The chain joins TRBV7-6 to TRBJ1-4, with D tentatively TRBD1 (6 bases). There are 15 residues in the CDR3. The V gene's germline CDR1 is SGHVS and CDR2 FNYEAQ. V dropped 5 bases and J dropped 7 bases, with 17 bases sitting between them. The CDR3 nucleotides are TGTGCCAGCAGCATAGAAGGGGGAATGGGTGAAAAACTGTTTTTT. Translating it yields CASSIEGGMGEKLFF.

The chain uses TRBV6-5 and TRBJ1-6; D not resolved. The CDR3 is made up of 16 amino acids. CDR1 MNHEY and CDR2 SVGAGI come from the germline V gene. V shed 6 bases and J shed 2 bases, with 14 bases lying between them. CDR3 sequence: CASSYLSGPYNSPLHF. CDR3 bases: TGTGCCAGCAGCTACCTCAGCGGGCCCTATAATTCACCCCTCCACTTT.

For the CDR3, the DNA is TGTGCCAGTAGTAGTTTCCTAGCGGGGAGCTCCTACAATGAGCAGTTCTTC. This translates into CASSSFLAGSSYNEQFF. The V gene is TRBV19, the J gene TRBJ2-1, with TRBD2 matching over 9 bases. Germline CDR1 is LNHDA and CDR2 is SQIVND (reference sequence). This CDR3 has 17 residues. The V and J ends lost 4 bases and 0 bases, in that order; junction bases with no gene match: 7.

The table lists this clone with a few counts. The genes are TRBV11-3 and TRBJ1-4, with a weak D call TRBD1 (5 bases). This CDR3 contains 14 residues. Trimming left V 2 bases short and J 7 bases short, with 11 bases between. The germline CDR1 and CDR2 sequences are SGHNT and YENEEA. CDR3 protein: CASSLNRNFEKLFF. CDR3 in DNA: TGTGCCAGCAGCTTAAACAGGAATTTTGAAAAACTGTTTTTT.

The V call is TRBV5-4, the J call TRBJ1-1; 8 positions match TRBD1. This CDR3 is built from 15 residues. Trimming cost V 4 bases and J 4 bases; bases outside gene matches: 9. Germline V gives CDR1 SGHNT, CDR2 YYREEE (reference sequence). CDR3 amino acids: CASSPKTGEGTEAFF. The CDR3 region has the DNA TGTGCCAGCAGCCCCAAGACAGGGGAGGGCACTGAAGCTTTCTTT.

V and J are TRBV10-3 and TRBJ2-5, with TRBD1 matching 8 bases. J gave up 5 bases and V 5 bases, and 4 bases lay outside the gene matches. CDR3 length: 13 amino acids. Germline lookup yields CDR1 ENHRY and CDR2 SYGVKD. This CDR3 reads CAISPTGDETQYF. The CDR3 DNA sequence: TGTGCCATCAGTCCGACAGGGGACGAGACCCAGTACTTC.